This T cell receptor (beta chain) originates from a study of cytomegalovirus exposure and HLA in healthy donors. Overall study findings and caveats: An analysis done earlier found most TCR beta V segments productive about 87% or about 30% of the time. The study listed some 160 cytomegalovirus-associated TCR beta chains.

Primers for the PCR totalled 60 Vbeta and 13 Jbeta. This table comes from immunoSEQ multiplex PCR, and its TCRdb copy is limited to in-frame clones, with some not included. The sample has about 170,000 clones, roughly 84% seen once. Note on this clone: As yet, its antigen is unknown.

Germline V gene sequence: CDR1 SGHNT, CDR2 YENEEA. V lost 5 bases and J 1 base, leaving 15 bases between the germline ends. CDR3 size: 15 residues. The origin of this receptor is a man aged 30-40 years in good health and CMV-seropositive. V usage is TRBV11-3 and J usage is TRBJ2-7; possibly TRBD2 for D (6 bases). The specimen sequenced was PBMCs. The CDR3 nucleotides read TGTGCCAGCAGCAGGCCCGGACTATTTTCCTACGAGCAGTACTTC. Translation gives CASSRPGLFSYEQYF. The full variable domain, completed using reference TRBV11-3 and TRBJ2-7, is EAGVVQSPRYKIIEKKQPVAFWCNPISGHNTLYWYLQNLGQGPELLIRYENEEAVDDSQLPKDRFSAERLKGVDSTLKIQPAELGDSAVYLCASSRPGLFSYEQYFGPGTRLTVT.